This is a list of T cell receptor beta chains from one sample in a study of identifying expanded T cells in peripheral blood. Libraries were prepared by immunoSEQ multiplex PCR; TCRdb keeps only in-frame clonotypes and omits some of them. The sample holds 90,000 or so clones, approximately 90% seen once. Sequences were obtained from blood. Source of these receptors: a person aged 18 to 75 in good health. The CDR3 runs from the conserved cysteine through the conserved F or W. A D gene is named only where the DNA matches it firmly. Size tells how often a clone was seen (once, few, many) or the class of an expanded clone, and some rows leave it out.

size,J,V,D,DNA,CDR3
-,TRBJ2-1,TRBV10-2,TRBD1,TGCGCCAGCGGGCAGGACAGGGCCTACAATGAGCAGTTCTTC,CASGQDRAYNEQFF
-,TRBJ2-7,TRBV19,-,TGTGCCAGTAGTATGAGGGGAACCTCCTACGAGCAGTACTTC,CASSMRGTSYEQYF
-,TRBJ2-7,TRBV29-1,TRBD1,TGCAGCGTTGAAGACACCGACAGGGGCTACGAGCAGTACTTC,CSVEDTDRGYEQYF
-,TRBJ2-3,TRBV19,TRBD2,TGTGCCAGTAGGCGGACTAGCGGGGGGCCTTTCGGAGATACGCAGTATTTT,CASRRTSGGPFGDTQYF
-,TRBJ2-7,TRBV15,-,TGTGCCACCAGCAGAGATGCGTCAGGGGTTTACGAGCAGTACTTC,CATSRDASGVYEQYF
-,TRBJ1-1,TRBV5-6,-,TGTGCCAGCAGCCACGACAGCAGACTGAACACTGAAGCTTTCTTT,CASSHDSRLNTEAFF
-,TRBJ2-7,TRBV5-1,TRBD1,TGCGCCAGCAGCTTGGGTGCACAGGGGACCTACGAGCAGTACTTC,CASSLGAQGTYEQYF
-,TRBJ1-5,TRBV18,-,TGTGCCAGCTCACCGGGGAGCGATCAGCCCCAGCATTTT,CASSPGSDQPQHF
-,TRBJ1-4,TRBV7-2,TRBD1,TGTGCCAGCAGCTTAGCGATAGGACAGGGCGGCGAAAAACTGTTTTTT,CASSLAIGQGGEKLFF
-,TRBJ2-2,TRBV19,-,TGTGCCAGTAGTTCCCCGGGGCAGCGGGTGTTCACCGGGGAGCTGTTTTTT,CASSSPGQRVFTGELFF
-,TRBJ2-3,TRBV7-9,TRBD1,TGTGCCAGCAGCTTTAGACAGGGGGCAGATACGCAGTATTTT,CASSFRQGADTQYF
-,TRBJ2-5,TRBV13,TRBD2,TGTGCCAGCAGCTTAAGGACTAGCGGGGGGTCAGAAGAGACCCAGTACTTC,CASSLRTSGGSEETQYF
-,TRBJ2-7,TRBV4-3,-,TGCGCCAGCAGCCGGGGGGCGAGCTCCTACGAGCAGTACTTC,CASSRGASSYEQYF
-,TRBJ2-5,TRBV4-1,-,TGCGCCAGCAGCCATAGCCCTTCATTGACAGGAGAGACCCAGTACTTC,CASSHSPSLTGETQYF
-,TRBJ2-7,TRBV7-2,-,TGTGCCAGCAGCCGGAGCGACCCCAGCGACGAGCAGTACTTC,CASSRSDPSDEQYF
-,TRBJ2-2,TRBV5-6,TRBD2,TGTGCCAGCAGCCTCGGACTAGCGCTGAACACCGGGGAGCTGTTTTTT,CASSLGLALNTGELFF
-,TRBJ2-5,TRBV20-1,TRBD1,TGCAGTGCTGAAGACAGGGTGACCCAGTACTTC,CSAEDRVTQYF
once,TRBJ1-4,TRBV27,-,TGTGCCAGCAGACCCTTATATGCTAATGAAAAACTGTTTTTT,CASRPLYANEKLFF
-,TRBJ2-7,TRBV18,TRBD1,TGTGCCAGCTCACCCCGGGACAGCTTTGAGACCTACGAGCAGTACTTC,CASSPRDSFETYEQYF
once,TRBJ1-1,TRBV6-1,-,TGTGCCAGCAGGACAAAGGGGCGGGTGAACACTGAAGCTTTCTTT,CASRTKGRVNTEAFF
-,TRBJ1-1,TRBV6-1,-,TGTGCCAGCATTGATACTTACAGGGCAGGAAAGAACACTGAAGCTTTCTTT,CASIDTYRAGKNTEAFF
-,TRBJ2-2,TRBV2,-,TGTGCCAGCAGTCCGGGCACCGGGGAGCTGTTTTTT,CASSPGTGELFF
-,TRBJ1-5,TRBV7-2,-,TGTGCCAGCAGTTCGACGTGGGATCAGCCCCAGCATTTT,CASSSTWDQPQHF
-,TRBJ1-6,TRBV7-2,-,TGTGCCAGCAGTTACGAACCGACCTCGGCGGGCTATAATTCACCCCTCCACTTT,CASSYEPTSAGYNSPLHF
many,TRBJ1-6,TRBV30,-,TGTGCCTGGAGCGTCCAAGACCTGGCACCCCTCCACTTT,CAWSVQDLAPLHF
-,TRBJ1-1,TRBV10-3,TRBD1,TGTGCCATCAGCGCTCCGGGACAGGGGGCGTCGTGGAACACTGAAGCTTTCTTT,CAISAPGQGASWNTEAFF
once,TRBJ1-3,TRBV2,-,TGTGCCAGCAGTGAACTAACATACTCTGGAAACACCATATATTTT,CASSELTYSGNTIYF
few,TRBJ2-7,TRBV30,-,TGTGCCTCTACAGGGCTGAGCTCCTACGAGCAGTACTTC,CASTGLSSYEQYF
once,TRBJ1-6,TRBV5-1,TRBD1,TGCGCCAGCAGCCTAGGGACAGTCAATTCACCCCTCCACTTT,CASSLGTVNSPLHF
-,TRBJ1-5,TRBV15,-,TGTGCCACCAGCAGAGATGGCACAGACTATCAGCCCCAGCATTTT,CATSRDGTDYQPQHF
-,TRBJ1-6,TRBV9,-,TGTGCCAGCAGCCCAGACATGAGGGAGTCACCCCTCCACTTT,CASSPDMRESPLHF
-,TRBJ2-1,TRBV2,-,TGTGCCAGCAGGGAATCGGGACTCGGTCACAATGAGCAGTTCTTC,CASRESGLGHNEQFF
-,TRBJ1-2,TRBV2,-,TGTGCCAGCACCAACGGGGAGGACTATGGCTACACCTTC,CASTNGEDYGYTF
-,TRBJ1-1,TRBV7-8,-,TGTGCCAGCAGCTTAGCCGATTATGTCACTGAAGCTTTCTTT,CASSLADYVTEAFF
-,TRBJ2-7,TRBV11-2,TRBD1,TGTGCCAGCAGTTACGGACAGGGGAGCTCCTACGAGCAGTACTTC,CASSYGQGSSYEQYF
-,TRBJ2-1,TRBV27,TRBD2,TGTGCCAGCGCCGGACTAGCGGGATACAATGAGCAGTTCTTC,CASAGLAGYNEQFF
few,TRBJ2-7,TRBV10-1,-,TGCGCCAGCAGTGACCCTCAGGACGAGCAGTACTTC,CASSDPQDEQYF
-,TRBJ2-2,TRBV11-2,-,TGTGCCAGCAGCTTAGTCCCCTCGAGGGAGCTGTTTTTT,CASSLVPSRELFF
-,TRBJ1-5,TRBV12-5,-,TGTGCTAGTGGTTGGACCCGGGACGGGGGTTTAAGCAATCAGCCCCAGCATTTT,CASGWTRDGGLSNQPQHF
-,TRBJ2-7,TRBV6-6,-,TGTGCCAGCAGTTTCCCCTCTCCCGAGCAGTACTTC,CASSFPSPEQYF
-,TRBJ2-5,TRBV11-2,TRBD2,TGTGCCAGCAGCTTCCGGACTAGCGGGGGGGAGACCCAGTACTTC,CASSFRTSGGETQYF
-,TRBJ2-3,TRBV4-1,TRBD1,TGCGCCAGCAGCCTTCGGCCCTCCGGGACAGGGCGTAAAGTCGATACGCAGTATTTT,CASSLRPSGTGRKVDTQYF
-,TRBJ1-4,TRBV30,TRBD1,TGTGCCTGGCGGAACAGGGGGCTAACTAATGAAAAACTGTTTTTT,CAWRNRGLTNEKLFF
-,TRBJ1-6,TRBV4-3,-,TGCGCCAGCAGCCAAGGTACAGGGAGCTCCTATAATTCACCCCTCCACTTT,CASSQGTGSSYNSPLHF
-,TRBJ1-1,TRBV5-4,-,TGTGCCAGCAGCGGCAGCCTAGTTAACACTGAAGCTTTCTTT,CASSGSLVNTEAFF
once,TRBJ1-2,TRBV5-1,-,TGCGCCAGCGGGCCTCTCACATCGAGAGGCTACACCTTC,CASGPLTSRGYTF
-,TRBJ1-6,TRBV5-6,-,TGTGCCAGCAGCTTGCAGGGAGGTTCACCCCTCCACTTT,CASSLQGGSPLHF
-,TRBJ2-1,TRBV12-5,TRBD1,TGTGCTAGTGATCGGGACAGGCTCAATGAGCAGTTCTTC,CASDRDRLNEQFF
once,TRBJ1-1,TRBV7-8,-,TGTGCCAGCAGCGGAGGGACGGCACGTATCGCTGAAGCTTTCTTT,CASSGGTARIAEAFF
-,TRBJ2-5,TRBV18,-,TGTGCCAGCTCACCCGCCGGGGAGACCCAGTACTTC,CASSPAGETQYF
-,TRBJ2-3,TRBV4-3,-,TGCGCCAGCAGCCAATCCCCCGGAGGGGGGGCGGGGACAGATACGCAGTATTTT,CASSQSPGGGAGTDTQYF
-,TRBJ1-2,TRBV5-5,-,TGTGCCAGCAGCCGGGACATCAGCTATGGCTACACCTTC,CASSRDISYGYTF
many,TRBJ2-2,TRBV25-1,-,TGTGCCAGCAGTGAAGCGGTGGGCACCGGGGAGCTGTTTTTT,CASSEAVGTGELFF
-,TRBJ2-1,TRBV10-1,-,TGCGCCAGCAGTGATTGGGCTCGAAATGAGCAGTTCTTC,CASSDWARNEQFF
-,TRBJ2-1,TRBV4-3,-,TGCGCCAGCAGCCCCTCGACAGGTACGATTCCGTTCTTC,CASSPSTGTIPFF